What follows is one T cell receptor beta chain and its context. What it binds is not known. In addition to blood RNA drawn from unsorted whole blood, germline DNA was extracted. The investigators made TCR beta cDNA from 400 to 550 ng total RNA, using a constant-region primer. Amplification in three nested multiplex PCR rounds with slightly modified ARM-PCR gave rise to TCR beta libraries. MiXCR, applied by TCRdb to the multiplex PCR reads, yields one record per CDR3 protein. The sample has approximately 320,000 distinct CDR3 sequences, more than 55% seen once; the top ten hold 15% to 20%. This record comes from a study of tumor-infiltrating lymphocytes in primary liver carcinoma. The study's findings and limits: Tumor-blood pairs (like tumor-adjacent pairs) overlapped less than tumor region pairs did. CD8+ and CD4+ repertoires went uncompared, the samples being bulk unsorted.

Sequencing was performed on peripheral blood. This sequence originates from a woman aged 25 to 39 with primary liver carcinoma and hepatitis B virus infection.

The CDR3 region is CASSYSVTSTDTQYF. The CDR3 region has the DNA TGTGCCAGCAGTTACTCTGTCACTAGCACAGATACGCAGTATTTT. The rearrangement joins TRBV6-5 to TRBJ2-3; D is unclear. The CDR3 consists of 15 residues. Germline lookup yields CDR1 MNHEY and CDR2 SVGAGI. V gave up 0 bases and J gave up 0 bases, with 7 bases separating them.